A single sample gave rise to the 8 T cell receptor beta chains below, sequenced in a study of T cell responses to AZD1222 COVID-19 vaccine. Profiled with immunoSEQ multiplex PCR; TCRdb holds only in-frame clones, not every one. The sample has 150,000 to 200,000 clones; roughly nine tenths are singletons. The specimen was peripheral blood, collected 28 days after the second AZD1222 dose. The receptors were sampled from an adult who received the AZD1222 COVID-19 vaccine.

V is TRBV9 and J is TRBJ2-3, with 12 bases matching TRBD2. Trimming at V came to 0 bases and at J to 3 bases, leaving 2 bases not matched to a gene. The germline gives CDR1 SGDLS, CDR2 YYNGEE. The CDR3 totals 16 residues. The CDR3 spells CASSVGLAGVTDTQYF. CDR3 coding DNA: TGTGCCAGCAGCGTAGGACTAGCGGGAGTTACAGATACGCAGTATTTT.

This clone was observed a single time. This chain connects TRBV5-4 to TRBJ1-1; D uncertain. The germline V gene encodes CDR1 SGHNT and CDR2 YYREEE (reference sequence). V was shortened by 3 bases and J by 6 bases, with 12 bases between the two germline ends. This CDR3 has 13 amino acids. As DNA, the CDR3 is TGTGCCAGCAGCTCTCCCGGAGGGCCTGAAGCTTTCTTT. Protein product: CASSSPGGPEAFF. Complete variable domain (other parts from reference TRBV5-4 and TRBJ1-1): ETGVTQSPTHLIKTRGQQVTLRCSSQSGHNTVSWYQQALGQGPQFIFQYYREEENGRGNFPPRFSGLQFPNYSSELNVNALELDDSALYLCASSSPGGPEAFFGQGTRLTVV.

The chain uses TRBV5-4 and TRBJ1-2, with 9 bases matching TRBD1. V was pared by 3 bases and J by 3 bases, with 3 bases of the junction left unmatched. Germline CDR1 is SGHNT and CDR2 is YYREEE (reference sequence). This CDR3 spans 14 amino acids. The DNA for the CDR3 is TGTGCCAGCAGCTCCGACAGGGGGGACTATGGCTACACCTTC. Translating it yields CASSSDRGDYGYTF.

The chain recombines TRBV10-2 with TRBJ2-1, with 9 nucleotides matching TRBD2. The J segment lost 9 bases and the V segment lost 8 bases, leaving 14 bases of the junction unmatched. Germline V gene sequence: CDR1 WSHSY, CDR2 SAAADI. The CDR3 is made up of 15 amino acids. The CDR3 reads CASSAAGGRAREQFF. The CDR3 nucleotides are TGCGCCAGCTCCGCGGCGGGCGGGAGGGCCCGTGAGCAGTTCTTC.

Only one count was recorded for this clone. The chain carries TRBV19 and TRBJ2-2; 14 bases are a match to TRBD2. This CDR3 is built from 15 residues. J gave up 7 bases and V 3 bases, and 1 base lay outside the gene matches. From germline, CDR1 is LNHDA and CDR2 SQIVND (reference sequence). The CDR3 DNA reads as TGTGCCAGTAGTATGGGACTAGCGGGAGACGGGGAGCTGTTTTTT. Its protein product is CASSMGLAGDGELFF. The entire variable domain, with the rest obtained from reference TRBV19 and TRBJ2-2, is as follows: DGGITQSPKYLFRKEGQNVTLSCEQNLNHDAMYWYRQDPGQGLRLIYYSQIVNDFQKGDIAEGYSVSREKKESFPLTVTSAQKNPTAFYLCASSMGLAGDGELFFGEGSRLTVL.

This rearrangement joins TRBV9 to TRBJ1-1; no clear D gene. CDR1 SGDLS and CDR2 YYNGEE come from the germline V gene. Deletions cut 0 bases from V and 5 bases from J, with 14 bases between. The CDR3 length is 15 residues. Written as DNA, the CDR3 is TGTGCCAGCAGCGTAGGGGGAGGGTGGAATACTGAAGCTTTCTTT. Its protein product is CASSVGGGWNTEAFF.

The V call is TRBV28, the J call TRBJ2-1; 9 bases are a match to TRBD2. Trimming at V came to 6 bases and at J to 10 bases, leaving 10 bases not matched to a gene. Germline loops: CDR1 MDHEN, CDR2 SYDVKM. The CDR3 covers 14 residues. The CDR3 DNA is TGTGCCAGCAGACATAGCGGGAGCGGGGGGGAGCAGTTCTTC. It codes for CASRHSGSGGEQFF. The entire variable domain, with the rest obtained from reference TRBV28 and TRBJ2-1, is as follows: DVKVTQSSRYLVKRTGEKVFLECVQDMDHENMFWYRQDPGLGLRLIYFSYDVKMKEKGDIPEGYSVSREKKERFSLILESASTNQTSMYLCASRHSGSGGEQFFGPGTRLTVL.

The chain uses TRBV6-4 and TRBJ2-1, with D maybe TRBD2 (5 bases). The CDR3 covers 14 residues. V was trimmed by 6 bases and J by 0 bases, leaving 9 bases between them. Germline CDR1 is MRHNA and CDR2 is SNTAGT. In DNA, the CDR3 is TGTGCCAGCAGCCCGGGGAGCTCCTACAATGAGCAGTTCTTC. Its translation: CASSPGSSYNEQFF.